A single T cell receptor beta chain is shown here with its context. The sample originates from a study of blood T cell repertoires in COVID-19. About the research overall: Both acute and convalescent COVID-19 samples were obtained from the United States, Italy and Spain.

Sequencing used immunoSEQ multiplex PCR; TCRdb keeps in-frame clones, though not all of them. Seen here are about 180,000 clones, roughly 84% observed once, and the top ten hold 9.8%. The sequence came from a woman of 80 years or more with acute or convalescent COVID-19. Specimen: peripheral blood.

The CDR3 region is CGAYMNTEAFF. The CDR3 region has the DNA TGCGGAGCATACATGAACACTGAAGCTTTCTTT. The chain employs TRBV20-1 and TRBJ1-1; no clear D gene. The CDR3 length is 11 residues. Germline V lookup: CDR1 DFQATT, CDR2 SNEGSKA (reference sequence).